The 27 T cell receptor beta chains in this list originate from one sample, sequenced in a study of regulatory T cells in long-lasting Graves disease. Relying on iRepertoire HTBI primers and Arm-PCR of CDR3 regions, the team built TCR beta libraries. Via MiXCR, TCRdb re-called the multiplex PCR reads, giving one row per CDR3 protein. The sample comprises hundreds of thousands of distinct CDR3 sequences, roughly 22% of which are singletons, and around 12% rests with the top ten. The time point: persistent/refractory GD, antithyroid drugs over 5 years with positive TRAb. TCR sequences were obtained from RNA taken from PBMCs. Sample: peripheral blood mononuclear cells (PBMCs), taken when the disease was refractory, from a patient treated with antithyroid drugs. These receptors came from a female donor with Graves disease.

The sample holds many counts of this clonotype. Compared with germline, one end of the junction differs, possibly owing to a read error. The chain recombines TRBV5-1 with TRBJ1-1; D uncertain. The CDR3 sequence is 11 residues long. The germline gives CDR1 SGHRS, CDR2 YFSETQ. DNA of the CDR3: TGTGCCAGCAGCCCCGGCACTGAAGCTTTCTTT. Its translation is CASSPGTEAFF.

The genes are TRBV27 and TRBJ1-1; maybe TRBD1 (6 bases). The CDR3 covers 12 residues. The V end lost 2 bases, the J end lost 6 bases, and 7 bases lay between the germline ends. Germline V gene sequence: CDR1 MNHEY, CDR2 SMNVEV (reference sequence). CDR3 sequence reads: CASSLKGAEAFF. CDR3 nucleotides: TGTGCCAGCAGTTTAAAGGGGGCTGAAGCTTTCTTT.

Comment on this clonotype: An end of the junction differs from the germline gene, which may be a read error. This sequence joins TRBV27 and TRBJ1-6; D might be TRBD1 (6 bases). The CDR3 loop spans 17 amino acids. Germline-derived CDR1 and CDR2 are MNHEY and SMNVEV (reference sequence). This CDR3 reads CASSLYARQVYNPPLHF. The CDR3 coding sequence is TGTGCCAGCAGTTTATACGCCCGACAGGTCTATAATCCACCCCTCCACTTT.

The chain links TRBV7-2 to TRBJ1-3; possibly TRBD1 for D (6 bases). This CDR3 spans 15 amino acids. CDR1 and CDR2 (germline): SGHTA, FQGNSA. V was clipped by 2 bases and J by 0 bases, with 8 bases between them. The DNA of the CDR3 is TGTGCCAGCAGCTTATGGGACACCTCTGGAAACACCATATATTTT. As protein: CASSLWDTSGNTIYF.

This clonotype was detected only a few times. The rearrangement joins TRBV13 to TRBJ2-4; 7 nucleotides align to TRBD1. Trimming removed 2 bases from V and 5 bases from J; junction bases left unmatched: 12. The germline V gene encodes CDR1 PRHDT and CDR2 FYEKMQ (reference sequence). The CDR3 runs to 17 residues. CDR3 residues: CASSLFHYRGWENIQYF. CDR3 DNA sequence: TGTGCCAGCAGCTTATTCCACTACAGGGGATGGGAAAACATTCAGTACTTC.

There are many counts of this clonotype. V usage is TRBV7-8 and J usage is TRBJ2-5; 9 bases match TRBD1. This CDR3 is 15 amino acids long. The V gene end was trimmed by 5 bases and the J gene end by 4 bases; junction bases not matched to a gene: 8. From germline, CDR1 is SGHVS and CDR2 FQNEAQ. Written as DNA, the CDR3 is TGTGCCAGCAGCCCCCGGACAGGGGTGGGAGAGACCCAGTACTTC. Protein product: CASSPRTGVGETQYF. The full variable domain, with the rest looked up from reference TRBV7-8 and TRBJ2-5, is GAGVSQSPRYKVAKRGQDVALRCDPISGHVSLFWYQQALGQGPEFLTYFQNEAQLDKSGLPSDRFFAERPEGSVSTLKIQRTQQEDSAVYLCASSPRTGVGETQYFGPGTRLLVL.

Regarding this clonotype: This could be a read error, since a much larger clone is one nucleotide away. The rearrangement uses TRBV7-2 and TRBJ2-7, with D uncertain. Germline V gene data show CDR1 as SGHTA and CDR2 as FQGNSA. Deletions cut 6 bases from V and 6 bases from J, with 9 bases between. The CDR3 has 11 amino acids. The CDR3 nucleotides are TGTGCCAGCAGAGAGACCAGCGAGCAGTACTTC. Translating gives CASRETSEQYF.

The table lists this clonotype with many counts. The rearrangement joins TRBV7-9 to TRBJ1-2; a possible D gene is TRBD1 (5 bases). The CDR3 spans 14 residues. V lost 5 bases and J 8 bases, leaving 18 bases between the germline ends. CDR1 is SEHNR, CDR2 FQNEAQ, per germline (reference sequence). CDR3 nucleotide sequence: TGTGCCAGCAGCCCATCGGCGGCAGGGCAAGGCTACACCTTC. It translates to CASSPSAAGQGYTF.

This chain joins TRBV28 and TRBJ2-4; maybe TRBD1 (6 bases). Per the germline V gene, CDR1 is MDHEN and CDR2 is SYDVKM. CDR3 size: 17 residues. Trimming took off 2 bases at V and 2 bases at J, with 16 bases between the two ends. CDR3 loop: CASSLKNRVLSKNIQYF. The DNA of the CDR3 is TGTGCCAGCAGTTTAAAAAACAGGGTCCTGTCCAAAAACATTCAGTACTTC.

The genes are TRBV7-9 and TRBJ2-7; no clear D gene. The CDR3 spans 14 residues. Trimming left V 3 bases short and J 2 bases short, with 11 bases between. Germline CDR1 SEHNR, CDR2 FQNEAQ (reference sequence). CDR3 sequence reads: CASSFFVSPYEQYF. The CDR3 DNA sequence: TGTGCCAGCAGCTTTTTCGTCAGCCCCTACGAGCAGTACTTC.

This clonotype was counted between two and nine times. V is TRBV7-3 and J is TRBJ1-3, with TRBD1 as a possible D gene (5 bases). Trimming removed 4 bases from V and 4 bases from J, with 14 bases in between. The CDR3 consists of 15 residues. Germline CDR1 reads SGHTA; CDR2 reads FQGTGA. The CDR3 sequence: CASSSPAGHGNTIYF. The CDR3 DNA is TGTGCCAGCAGCTCCCCCGCGGGGCACGGAAACACCATATATTTT.

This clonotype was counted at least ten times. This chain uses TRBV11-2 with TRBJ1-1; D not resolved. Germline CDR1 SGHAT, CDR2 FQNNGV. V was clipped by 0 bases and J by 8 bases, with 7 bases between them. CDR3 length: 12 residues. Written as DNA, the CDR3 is TGTGCCAGCAGCTTAGATACAGAGGAAGCTTTCTTT. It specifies CASSLDTEEAFF.

The CDR3 protein is CASSLPRGQLHTDTQYF. The DNA of the CDR3 is TGTGCCAGCAGCTTACCCCGGGGACAACTACACACAGATACGCAGTATTTT. The rearrangement joins TRBV11-2 to TRBJ2-3; possible D gene TRBD1, 6 bases. The CDR3 length is 17 residues. Germline V CDR1 and CDR2: SGHAT, FQNNGV. With 2 bases removed from V and 2 bases from J, the gap between germline ends came to 17 bases. Filled out from reference TRBV11-2 and TRBJ2-3, the complete variable domain reads EAGVAQSPRYKIIEKRQSVAFWCNPISGHATLYWYQQILGQGPKLLIQFQNNGVVDDSQLPKDRFSAERLKGVDSTLKIQPAKLEDSAVYLCASSLPRGQLHTDTQYFGPGTRLTVL.

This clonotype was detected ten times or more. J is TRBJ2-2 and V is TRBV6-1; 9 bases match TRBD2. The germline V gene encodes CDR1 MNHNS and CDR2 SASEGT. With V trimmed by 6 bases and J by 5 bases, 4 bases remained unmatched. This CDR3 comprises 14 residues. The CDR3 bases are TGTGCCAGCAGCGGAGCGGGAGGAACCGGGGAGCTGTTTTTT. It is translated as CASSGAGGTGELFF.

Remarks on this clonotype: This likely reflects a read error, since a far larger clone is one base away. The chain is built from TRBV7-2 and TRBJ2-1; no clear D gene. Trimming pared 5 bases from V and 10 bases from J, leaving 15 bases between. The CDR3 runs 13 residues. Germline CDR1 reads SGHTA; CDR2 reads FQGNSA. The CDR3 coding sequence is TGTGCCAGCAGCCCACCTTCGACCTACGAGCAGTTCTTC. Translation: CASSPPSTYEQFF.

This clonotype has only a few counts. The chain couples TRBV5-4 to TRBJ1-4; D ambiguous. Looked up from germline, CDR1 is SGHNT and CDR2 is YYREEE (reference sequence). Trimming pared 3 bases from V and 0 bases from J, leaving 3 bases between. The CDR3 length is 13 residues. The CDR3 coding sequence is TGTGCCAGCAGCTCCACAACTAATGAAAAACTGTTTTTT. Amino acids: CASSSTTNEKLFF.

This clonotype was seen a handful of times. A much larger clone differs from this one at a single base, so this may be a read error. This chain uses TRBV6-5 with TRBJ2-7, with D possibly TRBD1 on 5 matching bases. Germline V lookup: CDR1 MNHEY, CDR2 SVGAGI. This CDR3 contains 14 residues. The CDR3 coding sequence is TGTACCAGCAGTTTGACAGAGACCTCCTACGAGCAGTACTTC. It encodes CTSSLTETSYEQYF.

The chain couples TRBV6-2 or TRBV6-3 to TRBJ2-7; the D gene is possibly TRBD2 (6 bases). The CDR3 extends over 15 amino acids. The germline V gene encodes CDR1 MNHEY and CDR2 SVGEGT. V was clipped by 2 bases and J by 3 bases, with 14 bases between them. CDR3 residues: CASSYEGTESYEQYF. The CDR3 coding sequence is TGTGCCAGCAGTTACGAAGGGACTGAGAGCTACGAGCAGTACTTC.

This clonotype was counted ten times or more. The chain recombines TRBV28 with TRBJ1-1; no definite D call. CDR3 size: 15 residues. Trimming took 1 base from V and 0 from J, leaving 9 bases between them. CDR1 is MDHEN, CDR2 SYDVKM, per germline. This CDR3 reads CASSLYAAMNTEAFF. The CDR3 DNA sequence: TGTGCCAGCAGTTTATACGCAGCCATGAACACTGAAGCTTTCTTT.

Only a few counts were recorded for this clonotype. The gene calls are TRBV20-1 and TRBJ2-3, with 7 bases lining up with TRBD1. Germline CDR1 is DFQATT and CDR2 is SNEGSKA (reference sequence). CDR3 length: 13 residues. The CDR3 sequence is CTPGGQGTDTQYF. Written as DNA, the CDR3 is TGCACCCCCGGAGGACAGGGCACAGATACGCAGTATTTT.

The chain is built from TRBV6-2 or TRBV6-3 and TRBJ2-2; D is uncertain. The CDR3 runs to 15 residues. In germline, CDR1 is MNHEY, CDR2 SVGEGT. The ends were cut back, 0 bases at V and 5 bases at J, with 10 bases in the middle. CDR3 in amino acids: CASSYSQLSTGELFF. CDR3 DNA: TGTGCCAGCAGTTACTCGCAGTTATCTACCGGGGAGCTGTTTTTT.

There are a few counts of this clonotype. The CDR3 DNA follows: TGTGCCAGCAGCCACGGTTTAATCGGGGAGCTGTTTTTT. Translation: CASSHGLIGELFF. V gene TRBV14 combines with J gene TRBJ2-2; D is unclear. The V gene lost 3 bases and the J gene lost 7 bases, with 9 bases spanning the gap. CDR3 length: 13 residues. The germline V gene encodes CDR1 SGHDN and CDR2 FVKESK. Supplemented by reference TRBV14 and TRBJ2-2, the full variable domain reads EAGVTQFPSHSVIEKGQTVTLRCDPISGHDNLYWYRRVMGKEIKFLLHFVKESKQDESGMPNNRFLAERTGGTYSTLKVQPAELEDSGVYFCASSHGLIGELFFGEGSRLTVL.

Here the CDR3 DNA reads TGTGCCAGTAGTATTATGGACAGGGCTCTTGGTGGCTACACCTTC. This sequence encodes CASSIMDRALGGYTF. The rearrangement uses TRBV19 and TRBJ1-2; 8 bases line up with TRBD1. V lost 3 bases to trimming and J lost 7 bases; unmatched junction nucleotides: 10. The CDR3 is 15 amino acids. Germline-derived CDR1 and CDR2 are LNHDA and SQIVND (reference sequence).

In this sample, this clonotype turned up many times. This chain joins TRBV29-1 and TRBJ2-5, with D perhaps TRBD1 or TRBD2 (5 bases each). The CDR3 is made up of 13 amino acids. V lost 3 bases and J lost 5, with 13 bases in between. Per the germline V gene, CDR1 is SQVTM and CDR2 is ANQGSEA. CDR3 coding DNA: TGCAGCGTTGAGGTGGGGGATGGGGAGACCCAGTACTTC. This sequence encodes CSVEVGDGETQYF. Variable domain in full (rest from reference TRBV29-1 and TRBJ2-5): SAVISQKPSRDICQRGTSLTIQCQVDSQVTMMFWYRQQPGQSLTLIATANQGSEATYESGFVIDKFPISRPNLTFSTLTVSNMSPEDSSIYLCSVEVGDGETQYFGPGTRLLVL.

The CDR3 DNA is TGTGCCAGCAATCAAATAGAAAGCTCACCCCTCCACTTT. It is translated as CASNQIESSPLHF. The gene calls are TRBV5-6 and TRBJ1-6; the D is unclear. Germline-derived CDR1 and CDR2 are SGHDT and YYEEEE. The CDR3 loop spans 13 amino acids. V was cut by 6 bases and J by 10 bases, with 14 bases left in between.

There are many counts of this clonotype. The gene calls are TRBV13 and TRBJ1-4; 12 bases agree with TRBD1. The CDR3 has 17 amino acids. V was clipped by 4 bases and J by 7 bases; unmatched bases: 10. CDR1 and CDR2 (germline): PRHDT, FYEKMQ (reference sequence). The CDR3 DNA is TGTGCCAGCAGCTCCCGGGACAGGGGGCCGTCGATTGAAAAACTGTTTTTT. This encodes CASSSRDRGPSIEKLFF.

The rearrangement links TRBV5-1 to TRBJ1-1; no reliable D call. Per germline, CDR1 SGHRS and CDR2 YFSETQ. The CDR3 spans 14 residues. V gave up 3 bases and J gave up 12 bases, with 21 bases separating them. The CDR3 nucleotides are TGCGCCAGCAGCTCTCCTTTTGGTACCAAAGGCTCTTTCTTT. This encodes CASSSPFGTKGSFF.